A single sample is the source of the 2 T cell receptor beta chains below, sequenced in a study of blood T cell repertoires in COVID-19. Produced via immunoSEQ multiplex PCR; TCRdb's table is partial and in-frame only. The table lists 90,000 to 100,000 clones, around 82% of them singletons. Sequenced sample: peripheral blood. These TCRs come from a man aged 70-80 years with active or convalescent COVID-19.

The chain employs TRBV12-3 or TRBV12-4 and TRBJ2-3; no firm D call. Trimming removed 0 bases at V and 5 bases at J, with 6 bases between. This CDR3 spans 13 amino acids. The CDR3 spells CASSLATGDTQYF. The CDR3 DNA is TGTGCCAGCAGTTTAGCGACGGGAGATACGCAGTATTTT.

V is TRBV12-5 and J is TRBJ2-1; D gene ambiguous. Looked up from germline, CDR1 is LGHNT and CDR2 is FRNRAP. There are 13 residues in the CDR3. Trimming shortened V by 7 bases and J by 7 bases, and 14 bases separated the two germline ends. Here the CDR3 DNA reads TGTGCTAGTGTCCTGGGCCCTGGTAATGAGCAGTTCTTC. Its translation: CASVLGPGNEQFF.